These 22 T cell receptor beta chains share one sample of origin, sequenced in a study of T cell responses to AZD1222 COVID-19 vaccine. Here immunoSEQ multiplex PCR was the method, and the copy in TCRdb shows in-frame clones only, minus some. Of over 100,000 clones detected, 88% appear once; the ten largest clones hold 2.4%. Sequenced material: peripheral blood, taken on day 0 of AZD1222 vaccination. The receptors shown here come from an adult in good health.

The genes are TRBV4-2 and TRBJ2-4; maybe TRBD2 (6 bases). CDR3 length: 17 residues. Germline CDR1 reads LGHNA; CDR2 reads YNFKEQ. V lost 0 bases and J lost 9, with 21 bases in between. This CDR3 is CASSQDRRAGIGSIQYF. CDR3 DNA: TGTGCCAGCAGCCAAGATCGGAGGGCTGGAATCGGAAGCATTCAGTACTTC.

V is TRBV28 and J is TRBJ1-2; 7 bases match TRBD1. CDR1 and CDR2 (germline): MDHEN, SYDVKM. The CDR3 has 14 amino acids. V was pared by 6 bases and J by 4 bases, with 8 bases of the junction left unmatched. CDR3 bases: TGTGCCAGCAGCCTCGGGACAGCATCCTATGGCTACACCTTC. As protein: CASSLGTASYGYTF.

CDR3 coding DNA: TGTGCCAGCAGCTTAGTCGGGAGGAGCTCCTACGAGCAGTACTTC. Amino acid sequence: CASSLVGRSSYEQYF. This chain connects TRBV7-2 to TRBJ2-7, with 7 bases lining up with TRBD2. The V gene's germline CDR1 is SGHTA and CDR2 FQGNSA. Germline trimming cut 1 base from V and 0 bases from J; bases unmatched to any gene: 3. This CDR3 has 15 amino acids.

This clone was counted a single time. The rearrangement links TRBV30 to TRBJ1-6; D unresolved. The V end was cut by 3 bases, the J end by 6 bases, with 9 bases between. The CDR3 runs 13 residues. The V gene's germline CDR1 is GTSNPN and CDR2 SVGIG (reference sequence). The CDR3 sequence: CAWSGSSNSPLHF. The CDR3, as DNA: TGTGCCTGGAGCGGGAGTTCTAATTCACCCCTCCACTTT.

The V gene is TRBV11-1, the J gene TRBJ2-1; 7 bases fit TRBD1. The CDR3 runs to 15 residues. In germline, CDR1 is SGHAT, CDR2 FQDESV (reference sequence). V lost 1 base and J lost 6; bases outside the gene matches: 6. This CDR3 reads CASSLGTGALNEQFF. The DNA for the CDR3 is TGTGCCAGCAGCTTAGGCACAGGGGCCCTCAATGAGCAGTTCTTC.

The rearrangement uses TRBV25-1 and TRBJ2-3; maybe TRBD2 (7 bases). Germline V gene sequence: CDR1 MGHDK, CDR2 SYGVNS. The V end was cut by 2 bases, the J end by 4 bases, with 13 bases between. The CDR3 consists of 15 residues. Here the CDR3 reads CASSETGGWADTQYF. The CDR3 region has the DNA TGTGCCAGCAGTGAAACGGGGGGCTGGGCAGATACGCAGTATTTT. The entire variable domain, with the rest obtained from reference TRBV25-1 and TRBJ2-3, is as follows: EADIYQTPRYLVIGTGKKITLECSQTMGHDKMYWYQQDPGMELHLIHYSYGVNSTEKGDLSSESTVSRIRTEHFPLTLESARPSHTSQYLCASSETGGWADTQYFGPGTRLTVL.

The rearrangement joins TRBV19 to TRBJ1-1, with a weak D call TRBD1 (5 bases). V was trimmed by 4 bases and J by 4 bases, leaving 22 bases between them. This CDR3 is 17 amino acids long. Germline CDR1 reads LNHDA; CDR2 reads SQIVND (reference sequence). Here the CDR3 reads CASSKGKLTVGTTEAFF. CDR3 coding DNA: TGTGCCAGTAGTAAGGGTAAATTGACGGTTGGGACCACTGAAGCTTTCTTT. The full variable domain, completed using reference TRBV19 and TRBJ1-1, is DGGITQSPKYLFRKEGQNVTLSCEQNLNHDAMYWYRQDPGQGLRLIYYSQIVNDFQKGDIAEGYSVSREKKESFPLTVTSAQKNPTAFYLCASSKGKLTVGTTEAFFGQGTRLTVV.

Here the CDR3 DNA reads TGCAGCGTTGAGGGGGGCGTCTATTATGGCTACACCTTC. Its protein product is CSVEGGVYYGYTF. This chain connects TRBV29-1 to TRBJ1-2, with D perhaps TRBD1 (6 bases). Germline V gives CDR1 SQVTM, CDR2 ANQGSEA. Trimming removed 3 bases from V and 5 bases from J, with 13 bases in between. There are 13 residues in the CDR3.

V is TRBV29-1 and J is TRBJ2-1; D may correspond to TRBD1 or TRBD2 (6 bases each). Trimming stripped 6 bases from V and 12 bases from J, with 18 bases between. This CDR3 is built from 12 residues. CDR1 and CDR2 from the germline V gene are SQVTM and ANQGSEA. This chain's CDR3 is CSVGTLGGGQFF. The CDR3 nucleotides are TGCAGCGTCGGGACTTTAGGGGGTGGGCAGTTCTTC.

In nucleotides, the CDR3 is TGCGCCAGCAGTGAAGGATACAATGAGCAGTTCTTC. Translation gives CASSEGYNEQFF. The rearrangement links TRBV10-1 to TRBJ2-1; D is uncertain. The CDR3 has 12 residues. V lost 3 bases and J lost 4, with 4 bases in between. Germline values: CDR1 WNHNN, CDR2 SYGVQD (reference sequence).

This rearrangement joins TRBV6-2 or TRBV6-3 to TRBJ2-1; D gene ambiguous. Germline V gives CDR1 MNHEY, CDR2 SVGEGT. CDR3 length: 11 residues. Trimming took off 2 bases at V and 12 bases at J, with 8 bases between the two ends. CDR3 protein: CASSYKGTQFF. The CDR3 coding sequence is TGTGCCAGCAGTTACAAGGGAACGCAGTTCTTC.

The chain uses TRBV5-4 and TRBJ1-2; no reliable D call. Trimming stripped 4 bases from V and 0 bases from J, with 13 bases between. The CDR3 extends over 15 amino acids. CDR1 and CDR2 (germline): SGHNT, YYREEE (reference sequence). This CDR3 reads CASSRDGLSNYGYTF. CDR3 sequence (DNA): TGTGCCAGCAGCCGAGACGGATTATCTAACTATGGCTACACCTTC.

As DNA, the CDR3 is TGTGCCAGCAGCCGGAATGGTCCCTACGAGCAGTACTTC. Its translation is CASSRNGPYEQYF. The rearrangement joins TRBV14 to TRBJ2-7; D gene ambiguous. This CDR3 spans 13 amino acids. V was shortened by 4 bases and J by 2 bases, with 9 bases between the two germline ends. The germline V gene encodes CDR1 SGHDN and CDR2 FVKESK.

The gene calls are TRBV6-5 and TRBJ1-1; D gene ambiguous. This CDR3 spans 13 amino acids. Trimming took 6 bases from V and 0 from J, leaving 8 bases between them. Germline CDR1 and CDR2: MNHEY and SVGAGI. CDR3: CASRGGLNTEAFF. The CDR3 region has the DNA TGTGCCAGCAGGGGAGGGCTGAACACTGAAGCTTTCTTT.

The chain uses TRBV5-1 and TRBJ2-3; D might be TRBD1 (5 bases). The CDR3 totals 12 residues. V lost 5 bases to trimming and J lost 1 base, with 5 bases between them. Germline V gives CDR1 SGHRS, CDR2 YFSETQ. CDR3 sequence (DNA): TGCGCCAGCAGAGGGGGCACAGATACGCAGTATTTT. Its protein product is CASRGGTDTQYF.

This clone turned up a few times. This CDR3 reads CASSPPGQNYEQYF. CDR3 DNA sequence: TGTGCCAGCTCACCACCGGGACAGAACTACGAGCAGTACTTC. V gene TRBV18 combines with J gene TRBJ2-7, with 7 bases lining up with TRBD1. Trimming took 0 bases from V and 3 from J; bases not matched to a gene: 2. This CDR3 comprises 14 residues. Germline lookup yields CDR1 KGHSH and CDR2 LQKENI. Full variable domain (remainder filled in from reference TRBV18 and TRBJ2-7): NAGVMQNPRHLVRRRGQEARLRCSPMKGHSHVYWYRQLPEEGLKFMVYLQKENIIDESGMPKERFSAEFPKEGPSILRIQQVVRGDSAAYFCASSPPGQNYEQYFGPGTRLTVT.

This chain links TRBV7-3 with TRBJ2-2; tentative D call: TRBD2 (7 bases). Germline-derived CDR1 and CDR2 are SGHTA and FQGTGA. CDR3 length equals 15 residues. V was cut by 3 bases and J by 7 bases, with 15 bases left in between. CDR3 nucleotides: TGTGCCAGCAGCTTCCGTGGCGGGGGCGGCGGGGAGCTGTTTTTT. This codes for CASSFRGGGGGELFF.

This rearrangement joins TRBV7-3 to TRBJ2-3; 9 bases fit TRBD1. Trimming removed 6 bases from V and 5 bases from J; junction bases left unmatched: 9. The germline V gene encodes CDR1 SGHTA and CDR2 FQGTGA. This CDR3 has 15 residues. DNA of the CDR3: TGTGCCAGCAGGCCGACAGGGGGACGGGGAGATACGCAGTATTTT. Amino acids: CASRPTGGRGDTQYF. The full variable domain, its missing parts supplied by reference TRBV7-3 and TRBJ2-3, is GAGVSQTPSNKVTEKGKYVELRCDPISGHTALYWYRQSLGQGPEFLIYFQGTGAADDSGLPNDRFFAVRPEGSVSTLKIQRTERGDSAVYLCASRPTGGRGDTQYFGPGTRLTVL.

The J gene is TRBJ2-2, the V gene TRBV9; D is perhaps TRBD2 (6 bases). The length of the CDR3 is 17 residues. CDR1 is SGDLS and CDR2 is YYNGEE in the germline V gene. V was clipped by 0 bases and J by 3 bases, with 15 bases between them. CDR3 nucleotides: TGTGCCAGCAGCGTAGCCCTCGGGAGCCCGGACACCGGGGAGCTGTTTTTT. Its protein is CASSVALGSPDTGELFF.

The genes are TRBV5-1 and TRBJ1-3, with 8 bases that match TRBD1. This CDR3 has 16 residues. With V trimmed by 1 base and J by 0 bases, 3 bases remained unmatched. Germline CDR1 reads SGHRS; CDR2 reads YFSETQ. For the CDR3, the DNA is TGCGCCAGCAGCTTGCAGGGGGCCTCCTCTGGAAACACCATATATTTT. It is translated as CASSLQGASSGNTIYF.

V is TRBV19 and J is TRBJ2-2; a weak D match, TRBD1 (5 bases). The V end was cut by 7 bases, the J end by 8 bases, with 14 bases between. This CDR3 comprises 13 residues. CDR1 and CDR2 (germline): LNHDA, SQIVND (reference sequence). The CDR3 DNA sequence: TGTGCCAGTACTTCAGGGCCCGGAGGGGAGCTGTTTTTT. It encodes CASTSGPGGELFF.

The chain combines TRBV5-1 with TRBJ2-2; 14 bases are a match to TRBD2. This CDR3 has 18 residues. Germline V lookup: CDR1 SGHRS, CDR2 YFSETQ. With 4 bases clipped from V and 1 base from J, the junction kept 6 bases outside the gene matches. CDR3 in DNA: TGCGCCAGCAGCCTCGGACTAGCGGGAGGCCTGAACACCGGGGAGCTGTTTTTT. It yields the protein CASSLGLAGGLNTGELFF.